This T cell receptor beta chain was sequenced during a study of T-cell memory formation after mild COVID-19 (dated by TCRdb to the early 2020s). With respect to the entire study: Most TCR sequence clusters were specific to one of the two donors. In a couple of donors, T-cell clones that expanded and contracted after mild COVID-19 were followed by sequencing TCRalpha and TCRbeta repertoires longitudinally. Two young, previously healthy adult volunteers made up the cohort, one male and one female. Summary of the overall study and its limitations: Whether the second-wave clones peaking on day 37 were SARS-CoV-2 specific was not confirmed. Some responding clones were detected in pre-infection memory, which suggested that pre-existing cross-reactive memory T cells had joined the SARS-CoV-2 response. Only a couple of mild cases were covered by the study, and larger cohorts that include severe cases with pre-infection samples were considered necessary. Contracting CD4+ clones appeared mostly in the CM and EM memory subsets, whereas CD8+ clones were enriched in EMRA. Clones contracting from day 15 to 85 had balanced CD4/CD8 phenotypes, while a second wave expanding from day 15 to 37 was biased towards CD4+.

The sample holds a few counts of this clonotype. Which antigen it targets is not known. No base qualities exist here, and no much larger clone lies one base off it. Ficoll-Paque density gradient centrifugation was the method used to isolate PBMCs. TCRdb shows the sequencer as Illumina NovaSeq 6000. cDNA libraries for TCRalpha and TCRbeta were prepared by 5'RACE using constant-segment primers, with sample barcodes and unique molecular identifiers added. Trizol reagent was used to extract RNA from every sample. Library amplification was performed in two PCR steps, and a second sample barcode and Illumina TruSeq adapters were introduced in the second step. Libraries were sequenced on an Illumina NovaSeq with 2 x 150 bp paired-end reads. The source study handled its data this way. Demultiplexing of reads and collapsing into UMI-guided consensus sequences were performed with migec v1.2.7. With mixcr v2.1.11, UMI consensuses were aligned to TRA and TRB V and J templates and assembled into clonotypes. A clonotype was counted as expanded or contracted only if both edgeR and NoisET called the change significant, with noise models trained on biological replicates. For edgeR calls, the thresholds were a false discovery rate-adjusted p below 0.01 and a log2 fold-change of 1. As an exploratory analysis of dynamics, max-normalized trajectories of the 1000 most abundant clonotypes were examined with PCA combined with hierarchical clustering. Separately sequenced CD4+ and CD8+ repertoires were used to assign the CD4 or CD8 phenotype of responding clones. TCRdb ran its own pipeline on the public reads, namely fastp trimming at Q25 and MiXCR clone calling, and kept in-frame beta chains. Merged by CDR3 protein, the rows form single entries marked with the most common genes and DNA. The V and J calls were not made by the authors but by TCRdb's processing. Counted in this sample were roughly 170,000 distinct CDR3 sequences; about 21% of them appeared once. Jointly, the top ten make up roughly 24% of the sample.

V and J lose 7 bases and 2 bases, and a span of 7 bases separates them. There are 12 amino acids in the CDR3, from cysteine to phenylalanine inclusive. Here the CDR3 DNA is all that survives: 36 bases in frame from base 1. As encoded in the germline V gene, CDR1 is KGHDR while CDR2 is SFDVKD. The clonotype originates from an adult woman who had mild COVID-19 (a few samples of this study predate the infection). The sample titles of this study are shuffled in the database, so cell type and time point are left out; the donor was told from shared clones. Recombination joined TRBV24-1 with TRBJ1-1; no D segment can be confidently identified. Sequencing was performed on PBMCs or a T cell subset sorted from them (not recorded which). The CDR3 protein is CATSPDNTEAFF. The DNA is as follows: TGTGCCACCAGCCCCGACAACACTGAAGCTTTCTTT.